This is a list of T cell receptor beta chains from one sample in a study of blood T cell repertoires in COVID-19. Clones were read by immunoSEQ multiplex PCR, and TCRdb kept only the in-frame ones, dropping some. The table has 90,000 to 120,000 clones, 90% to 95% seen once. The sample was peripheral blood. These receptors were collected from a human donor in a cohort sampled during active COVID-19. Each CDR3 is given with its conserved first and last residue. Fields, in order: D gene, J gene, V gene, clone size, CDR3 DNA, CDR3 protein. D genes are given only for firm matches. Clone size, where shown, is once, few, many, or a class for clones that have expanded.

>NA|TRBJ2-3|TRBV5-1|NA
TGCGCCAGCAGTCCCCAGGGCACAGATACGCAGTATTTT
CASSPQGTDTQYF
>TRBD1|TRBJ2-1|TRBV29-1|once
TGCAGCGGAGGACAGGGGGTCTACAATGAGCAGTTCTTC
CSGGQGVYNEQFF
>TRBD1|TRBJ1-2|TRBV18|NA
TGTGCCAGCTCACCACTGGCTAGGCAGGGGGAGGATGGCTACACCTTC
CASSPLARQGEDGYTF
>TRBD1|TRBJ1-6|TRBV7-9|few
TGTGCCAGCAGCTTAGCAGGGGGCTGGGATTCACCCCTCCACTTT
CASSLAGGWDSPLHF
>NA|TRBJ1-2|TRBV5-4|once
TGTGCCAGCAGCTTTGGTCTGGAGTTCGACCTTTCGAGCTACACCTTC
CASSFGLEFDLSSYTF
>NA|TRBJ1-5|TRBV2|few
TGTGCCAGCAGTGAACCGCCGACAGGTGGTAATCAGCCCCAGCATTTT
CASSEPPTGGNQPQHF
>NA|TRBJ2-1|TRBV6-4|NA
TGTGCCAGCAAGGGACACCTATCCAATGAGCAGTTCTTC
CASKGHLSNEQFF
>NA|TRBJ2-2|TRBV19|NA
TGTGCCAGTAGTATCAACAGGGTAGGAAACACCGGGGAGCTGTTTTTT
CASSINRVGNTGELFF
>TRBD2|TRBJ2-7|TRBV19|once
TGTGCCAGTAGTATAAGGGCACTAGCGGGCCTTCCCTACGAGCAGTACTTC
CASSIRALAGLPYEQYF
>TRBD1|TRBJ1-5|TRBV19|NA
TGTGCCAGTGGCGGACAGGGAGGGAGCAATCAGCCCCAGCATTTT
CASGGQGGSNQPQHF
>TRBD1|TRBJ2-1|TRBV28|NA
TGTGCCAGCACCCCAGGGGGAGAGCAGTTCTTC
CASTPGGEQFF
>NA|TRBJ2-7|TRBV6-5|NA
TGTGCCAGCAGTCCCGGACAGAAAACCTACGAGCAGTACTTC
CASSPGQKTYEQYF
>NA|TRBJ2-2|TRBV28|NA
TGTGCCAGCAGTTTTGTGGGACAGAACACCGGGGAGCTGTTTTTT
CASSFVGQNTGELFF
>NA|TRBJ1-1|TRBV18|NA
TGTGCCAGCTCAGCCCAGGGCGGGAACACTGAAGCTTTCTTT
CASSAQGGNTEAFF
>NA|TRBJ1-5|TRBV19|NA
TGTGCCAGTAATCCAGGTCGGAACAATCAGCCCCAGCATTTT
CASNPGRNNQPQHF
>NA|TRBJ2-1|TRBV6-5|NA
TGTGCCAGCTCTTTGCACACGATCTCCTACAATGAGCAGTTCTTC
CASSLHTISYNEQFF
>NA|TRBJ2-7|TRBV6-4|NA
TGTGCCAGCAGTCCCCCCCGGGGGAGTAACGAGCAGTACTTC
CASSPPRGSNEQYF
>TRBD1|TRBJ2-7|TRBV5-1|NA
TGCGCCAGCAGAGAATTTGGGACAGGGGCCTACGAGCAGTACTTC
CASREFGTGAYEQYF
>NA|TRBJ2-7|TRBV5-5|NA
TGTGCCAGCAGCTTGCTGTCGGGGAACGAGCAGTACTTC
CASSLLSGNEQYF
>NA|TRBJ1-1|TRBV30|NA
TGTGCCTGGAGCCCCGCGAAGTACACTGAAGCTTTCTTT
CAWSPAKYTEAFF
>NA|TRBJ2-2|TRBV12-3/TRBV12-4|NA
TGTGCCAGCAGCCAGGGTACCGGGGAGCTGTTTTTT
CASSQGTGELFF
>NA|TRBJ1-4|TRBV4-3|NA
TGCGCCAGCAGCCCAGAATCCTGGACAGTCACCAATGAAAAACTGTTTTTT
CASSPESWTVTNEKLFF
>TRBD1|TRBJ1-2|TRBV19|NA
TGTGCCAGTAATATCGTCAGGGGGGAAAGGTATGGCTACACCTTC
CASNIVRGERYGYTF
>NA|TRBJ2-5|TRBV28|NA
TGTGCCAGCAGCCCTGGTGGGGCTGGAGGGTTACAAGAGACCCAGTACTTC
CASSPGGAGGLQETQYF
>TRBD1|TRBJ1-6|TRBV7-2|NA
TGTGCCAGCAGCTTAGGGACAGGGTATTCTTGGGATTCACCCCTCCACTTT
CASSLGTGYSWDSPLHF
>NA|TRBJ1-1|TRBV28|NA
TGTGCCAGCAGTTTGGGGGACTATTGGACTGAAGCTTTCTTT
CASSLGDYWTEAFF
>NA|TRBJ2-7|TRBV19|NA
TGTGCCAGTTTTTCCCGCTACGAGCAGTACTTC
CASFSRYEQYF
>NA|TRBJ1-1|TRBV6-2/TRBV6-3|NA
TGTGCCAGCAGTTACGGGGCAGGGTGGACTGAAGCTTTCTTT
CASSYGAGWTEAFF
>TRBD2|TRBJ2-1|TRBV5-4|NA
TGTGCCAGCAGCTTCGACTTGGGTAGCGGGGGGGTGGATGAGCAGTTCTTC
CASSFDLGSGGVDEQFF
>TRBD2|TRBJ2-3|TRBV7-3|NA
TGTGCCAGCAGCCCTAGCGGGGGGGCAGATACGCAGTATTTT
CASSPSGGADTQYF
>NA|TRBJ2-4|TRBV12-3/TRBV12-4|NA
TGTGCCAGCAGCCCTTTAGGGGACATTCAGTACTTC
CASSPLGDIQYF
>NA|TRBJ2-2|TRBV27|NA
TGTGCCAGCAGTTGGGCGGGGGCGACCGGGGAGCTGTTTTTT
CASSWAGATGELFF
>TRBD1|TRBJ1-1|TRBV6-2/TRBV6-3|few
TGTGCCAGCAGCCCCTCGGGACAGGCGAACACTGAAGCTTTCTTT
CASSPSGQANTEAFF
>TRBD1|TRBJ1-2|TRBV29-1|NA
TGCAGCGTCCCGTCCGGGACAGGAAATTTCTATGGCTACACCTTC
CSVPSGTGNFYGYTF
>NA|TRBJ1-2|TRBV28|once
TGTGCCAGCAGTACCATGACAGGTCCTAACTATGGCTACACCTTC
CASSTMTGPNYGYTF
>NA|TRBJ2-7|TRBV28|NA
TGTGCCAGCAGTTTTAGTGGTTTCTCCTACGAGCAGTACTTC
CASSFSGFSYEQYF